The rows below give T cell receptor beta chains drawn from one sample of a study of T and B cells in COVID-19 patients. One entry per CDR3 protein results from TCRdb running MiXCR on the multiplex PCR reads. The sample has roughly 15,000 distinct CDR3 sequences, roughly 28% seen once. Sample: blood. All receptors come from a human donor who had recovered from COVID-19. The CDR3 runs from the conserved cysteine through the conserved F or W. D genes are given only for firm matches. Where a row states a size, it is once, few, many or the class of an expanded clone; other rows omit it.

size	D	V	J	DNA	CDR3
medium-sized	TRBD2	TRBV19	TRBJ2-5	TGTGCCAGTAGTATAGGGGCGGGGGGGCTCCAAGAGACCCAGTACTTC	CASSIGAGGLQETQYF
medium-sized	.	TRBV6-4	TRBJ2-5	TGTGCCAGCAGCGCCGTCCGAGAAGAGACCCAGTACTTC	CASSAVREETQYF
.	TRBD2	TRBV12-3/TRBV12-4	TRBJ2-2	TGTGCCAGCAGTTTAAGTAGTAGCGGGGGGGCAAAGGGGGAGCTGTTTTTT	CASSLSSSGGAKGELFF
medium-sized	.	TRBV19	TRBJ2-5	TGTGCCAGTAATCTCAAAGGGGGGACCCAGTACTTC	CASNLKGGTQYF
.	TRBD2	TRBV20-1	TRBJ2-2	TGCAGTGCTAGAATCACTAGCGGGGGGACGGGCACCGGGGAGCTGTTTTTT	CSARITSGGTGTGELFF
.	.	TRBV5-6	TRBJ1-3	TGTGCCAGCAGCTTGATGGGGACCTCTGGAAACACCATATATTTT	CASSLMGTSGNTIYF
.	.	TRBV6-6	TRBJ1-5	TGTGCCAGCAGTTATAGGGACGGTCAGCCCCAGCATTTT	CASSYRDGQPQHF
medium-sized	.	TRBV11-1	TRBJ2-6	TGTGCCAGCAGCTTATCGGCTTTCTCTGGGGCCAACGTCCTGACTTTC	CASSLSAFSGANVLTF
many	.	TRBV19	TRBJ1-5	TGTGCCAGTAGTACGAGAGGGCTTAATCAGCCCCAGCATTTT	CASSTRGLNQPQHF
.	TRBD2	TRBV12-3/TRBV12-4	TRBJ2-5	TGTGCCAGCAGTCCTTCGAATCCGGGACTAGCGGGGGTTATGGGGGAGACCCAGTACTTC	CASSPSNPGLAGVMGETQYF
.	.	TRBV6-2/TRBV6-3	TRBJ1-1	TGTGCCAGCAGTCCTCAGGGATGGACTGAAGCTTTCTTT	CASSPQGWTEAFF
few	TRBD1	TRBV6-5	TRBJ1-5	TGTGCCACAAAGCCCGGGACAGGGAGAGATCAGCCCCAGCATTTT	CATKPGTGRDQPQHF
.	.	TRBV4-3	TRBJ1-2	TGCGCCAGCAGCCAAGGGGCAGACTATGGCTACACCTTC	CASSQGADYGYTF
few	.	TRBV6-6	TRBJ1-2	TGTGCCAGCACCACAGCTGACTATGGCTACACCTTC	CASTTADYGYTF
.	TRBD1	TRBV10-3	TRBJ1-2	TGTGCCTCCTTTCCCGGACAGGGGGTTGGCTACACCTTC	CASFPGQGVGYTF
.	.	TRBV12-3/TRBV12-4	TRBJ1-5	TGTGCCAGCAGTTTGCGGGTTTCCCAGCCCCAGCATTTT	CASSLRVSQPQHF
few	TRBD2	TRBV6-2/TRBV6-3	TRBJ2-1	TGTGCCAGCAGCGAACTCCGGACTAGCGGAAACAATGAGCAGTTCTTC	CASSELRTSGNNEQFF
many	TRBD2	TRBV10-3	TRBJ2-1	TGTGCCATCAGTGATAGCGGGGGGTACAATGAGCAGTTCTTC	CAISDSGGYNEQFF
few	.	TRBV6-6	TRBJ1-5	TGTGCCAGCAGTTACTCAGAAAGCAATCAGCCCCAGCATTTT	CASSYSESNQPQHF
medium-sized	.	TRBV6-4	TRBJ1-6	TGTGCCAGCAGTGACACCCCGCAGAATAATTCACCCCTCCACTTT	CASSDTPQNNSPLHF
.	.	TRBV6-2/TRBV6-3	TRBJ1-1	TGTGCCAGCAGTTATCTCTCCCGAGAGGCTTTCTTT	CASSYLSREAFF
few	TRBD2	TRBV20-1	TRBJ2-1	TGCAGTTCAGGGCGGCGGGGGAATCGCCTTGAGCAGTTCTTC	CSSGRRGNRLEQFF
.	TRBD1	TRBV4-1	TRBJ1-4	TGCGCCAGCAGCCAAGCGGGACAGCCTAATGAAAAACTGTTTTTT	CASSQAGQPNEKLFF
many	.	TRBV10-3	TRBJ2-2	TGTGCCATCAGTGAAACCGGGACATCCGGGGAGCTGTTTTTT	CAISETGTSGELFF
.	.	TRBV10-3	TRBJ1-5	TGCGCCAGCATCGCAGGCACAGGACAGCCCCAGCATTTT	CASIAGTGQPQHF
once	TRBD2	TRBV20-1	TRBJ2-7	TGCAGTGCCCGACCGGGCGGGGGTTACGAGCAGTACTTC	CSARPGGGYEQYF
.	.	TRBV5-4	TRBJ1-1	TGTGCCAGCAGCTTACCCCTTAACACTGAAGCTTTCTTT	CASSLPLNTEAFF
.	.	TRBV5-1	TRBJ1-6	TGCGCCAGCAGCTGGGGGGGTTCTATCTCCTCACCCCTCCACTTT	CASSWGGSISSPLHF
few	.	TRBV20-1	TRBJ2-3	TGCAGTGCTAGAGATACGTACAAAGATACGCAGTATTTT	CSARDTYKDTQYF
.	TRBD1	TRBV5-6	TRBJ2-3	TGTGCCAGCAGCTATGACAGGGTTTGGGATACGCAGTATTTT	CASSYDRVWDTQYF
medium-sized	TRBD1	TRBV19	TRBJ2-6	TGTGCCAGTAGTACACAGGGGGCTGGGGCCAACGTCCTGACTTTC	CASSTQGAGANVLTF
many	TRBD1	TRBV6-1	TRBJ2-2	TGTGCCAGCAGTGGACAGGGGTTCGGGGAGCTGTTTTTT	CASSGQGFGELFF
once	.	TRBV7-2	TRBJ2-3	TGTGCCAGCAGCCCAATCCCCACACCAGATACGCAGTATTTT	CASSPIPTPDTQYF
.	TRBD1	TRBV6-6	TRBJ2-7	TGTGCCAGCAGGCCCCAGGACAGGATTTCCTACGAGCAGTACTTC	CASRPQDRISYEQYF
once	.	TRBV7-2	TRBJ1-1	TGTGCCAGAAGCGTCCCTCTCACTGAAGATTTATGG	CARSVPLTEDLW
.	.	TRBV20-1	TRBJ2-7	TGCAGTGTTAGTGCAGGGGGGTTCTACGAGCAGTACTTC	CSVSAGGFYEQYF
.	.	TRBV18	TRBJ1-4	TGTGCCAGCTCACCCTATACGGGTCATAATGAAAAACTGTTTTTT	CASSPYTGHNEKLFF
.	.	TRBV4-3	TRBJ2-2	TGCGCCAGCAGCCAAGGGACCAGGGGCACCGGGGAGCTGTTTTTT	CASSQGTRGTGELFF
many	.	TRBV6-1	TRBJ2-7	TGTGCCAGCAGAAGGGAACGGAACACCTACGAGCAGTACTTC	CASRRERNTYEQYF
few	.	TRBV7-9	TRBJ1-4	TGTGCCAGCAGCCTACGCTCTACAACTAATGAAAAACTGTTTTTT	CASSLRSTTNEKLFF
many	TRBD1	TRBV15	TRBJ2-2	TGTGCCACCAGCAGTCAACAGGGGGCTTACACCGGGGAGCTGTTTTTT	CATSSQQGAYTGELFF
many	TRBD1	TRBV19	TRBJ1-1	TGTGCCACGCAGGGGGGGATGAACACTGAAGCTTTCTTT	CATQGGMNTEAFF
many	TRBD1	TRBV6-1	TRBJ2-7	TGTGCCAGCACCTTGGGACAGGTTGTCTACGAGCAGTACTTC	CASTLGQVVYEQYF
medium-sized	TRBD2	TRBV12-3/TRBV12-4	TRBJ2-2	TGTGCCAGCAACTTTAGGGGATTAGCGGGACCTAACACCGGGGAGCTGTTTTTT	CASNFRGLAGPNTGELFF
medium-sized	.	TRBV29-1	TRBJ1-1	TGCAGCGTAACGACAGGGAACACTGAAGCTTTCTTT	CSVTTGNTEAFF
.	TRBD1	TRBV6-5	TRBJ2-7	TGTGCCAGCAGTTACGGGACAGCTCGGTACGAGCAGTACTTC	CASSYGTARYEQYF
few	TRBD2	TRBV6-4	TRBJ2-3	TGTGCCAGCAGTCCCTCTCCTAGCGGGGGGGCCGATACGCAGTATTTT	CASSPSPSGGADTQYF
few	TRBD1	TRBV7-2	TRBJ2-2	TGTGCCAGCAGGACCGGGACAGCGAACACCGGGGAGCTGTTTTTT	CASRTGTANTGELFF
once	.	TRBV5-6	TRBJ1-2	TGTGCCAGCAGCCTAATCGGATCGCGGACAGCCGCCTCCAATGGCTACACCTTC	CASSLIGSRTAASNGYTF
.	.	TRBV14	TRBJ1-1	TGTGCCAGCAGCCAAGTCAGCAGGGGAACTGAAGCTTTCTTT	CASSQVSRGTEAFF
.	TRBD2	TRBV4-3	TRBJ2-7	TGCGCCAGCAGCCGAGTTCTAGCGGGGGGGCCCTACGAGCAGTACTTC	CASSRVLAGGPYEQYF
few	.	TRBV15	TRBJ1-3	TGTGCCACCAGCAGAGATCGTTACTCTGGAAACACCATATATTTT	CATSRDRYSGNTIYF
.	.	TRBV5-1	TRBJ1-6	TGCGCCAGCAGCCCGGACAGTGGAGATTCACCCCTCCACTTT	CASSPDSGDSPLHF